The clone carrying this T cell receptor beta chain was seen only a few times. No antigen is known for it. The data belong to a study of beta chain features in type 1 diabetes. General study results and limits: A moderate, significant TCRB CDR3 shortening appeared in type 1 diabetes across four CD4+ subsets.

Trimming cost V 6 bases and J 1 base; bases outside gene matches: 8. This CDR3 has 15 amino acids. The germline gives CDR1 SQVTM, CDR2 ANQGSEA. As every portion of the isolated RNA was reverse transcribed, the sequencing read expressed TCRB transcripts. The data were produced by immunoSEQ multiplex PCR, yet TCRdb's version contains in-frame clones alone and is incomplete. The data contain fewer than 200,000 clones, 10% of them seen just once; the ten biggest clones take up around 0.48%. The clonotype was recovered from a man between 25 and 39 years old with type 1 diabetes. The specimen was central memory CD4+ T cells from blood. J is TRBJ2-2 and V is TRBV29-1; 7 bases align to TRBD1. The DNA of the CDR3 is TGCAGCGTCCGGACAGGCCTATTGAACACCGGGGAGCTGTTTTTT. Encoded protein: CSVRTGLLNTGELFF.